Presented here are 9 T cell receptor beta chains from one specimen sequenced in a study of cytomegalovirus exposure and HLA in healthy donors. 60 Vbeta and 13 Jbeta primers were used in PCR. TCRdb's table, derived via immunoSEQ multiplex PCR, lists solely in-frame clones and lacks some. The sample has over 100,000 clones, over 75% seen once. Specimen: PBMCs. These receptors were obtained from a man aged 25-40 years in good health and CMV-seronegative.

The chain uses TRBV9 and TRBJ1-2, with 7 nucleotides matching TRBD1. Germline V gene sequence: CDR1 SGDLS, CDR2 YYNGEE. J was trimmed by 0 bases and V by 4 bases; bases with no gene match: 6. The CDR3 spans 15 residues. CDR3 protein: CASSPGTAANYGYTF. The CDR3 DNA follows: TGTGCCAGCAGCCCCGGGACAGCAGCTAACTATGGCTACACCTTC.

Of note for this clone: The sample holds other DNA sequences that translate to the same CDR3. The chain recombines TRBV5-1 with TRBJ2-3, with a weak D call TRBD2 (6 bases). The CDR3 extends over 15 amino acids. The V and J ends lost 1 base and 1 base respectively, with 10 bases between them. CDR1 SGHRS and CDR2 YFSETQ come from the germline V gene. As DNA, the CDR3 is TGCGCCAGCAGCTTGCGGGGGTTGGGCACAGATACGCAGTATTTT. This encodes CASSLRGLGTDTQYF.

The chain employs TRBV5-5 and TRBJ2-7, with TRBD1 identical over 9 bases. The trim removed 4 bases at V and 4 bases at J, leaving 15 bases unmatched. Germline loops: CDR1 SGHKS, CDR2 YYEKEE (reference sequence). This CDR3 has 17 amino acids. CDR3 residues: CASSAVFRDRVRYEQYF. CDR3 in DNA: TGTGCCAGCAGCGCTGTTTTCCGGGACAGGGTGAGATACGAGCAGTACTTC.

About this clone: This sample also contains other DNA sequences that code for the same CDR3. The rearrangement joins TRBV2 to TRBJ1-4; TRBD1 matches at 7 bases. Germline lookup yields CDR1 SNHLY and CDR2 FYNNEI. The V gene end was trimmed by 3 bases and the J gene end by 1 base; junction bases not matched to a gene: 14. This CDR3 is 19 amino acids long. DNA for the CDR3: TGTGCCAGCAGTGATTCACACAGGGGTAGCGTAGGAACTAATGAAAAACTGTTTTTT. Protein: CASSDSHRGSVGTNEKLFF.

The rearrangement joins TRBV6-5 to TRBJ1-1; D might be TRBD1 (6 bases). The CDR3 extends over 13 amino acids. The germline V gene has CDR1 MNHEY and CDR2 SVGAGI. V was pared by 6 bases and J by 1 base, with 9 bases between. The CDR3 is CASRQGQNTEAFF. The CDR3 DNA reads TGTGCCAGCAGGCAGGGACAGAACACTGAAGCTTTCTTT.

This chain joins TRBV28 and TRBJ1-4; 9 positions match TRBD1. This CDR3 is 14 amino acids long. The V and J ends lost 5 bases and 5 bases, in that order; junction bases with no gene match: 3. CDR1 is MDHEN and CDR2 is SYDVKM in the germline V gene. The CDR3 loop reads CASSPGTGNEKLFF. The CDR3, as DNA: TGTGCCAGCAGTCCAGGGACAGGGAATGAAAAACTGTTTTTT.

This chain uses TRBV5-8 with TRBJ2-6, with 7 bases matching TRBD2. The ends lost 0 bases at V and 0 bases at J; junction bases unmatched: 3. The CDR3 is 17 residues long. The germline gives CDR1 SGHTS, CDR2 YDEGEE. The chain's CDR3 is CASSLAGGSSGANVLTF. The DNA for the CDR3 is TGTGCCAGCAGCTTGGCGGGGGGAAGCTCTGGGGCCAACGTCCTGACTTTC.

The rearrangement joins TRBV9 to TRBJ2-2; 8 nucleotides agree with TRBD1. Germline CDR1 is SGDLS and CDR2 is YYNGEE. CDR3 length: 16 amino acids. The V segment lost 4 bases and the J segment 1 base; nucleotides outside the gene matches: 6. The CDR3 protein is CASSPTGVGNTGELFF. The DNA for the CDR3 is TGTGCCAGCAGCCCGACAGGGGTAGGGAACACCGGGGAGCTGTTTTTT.

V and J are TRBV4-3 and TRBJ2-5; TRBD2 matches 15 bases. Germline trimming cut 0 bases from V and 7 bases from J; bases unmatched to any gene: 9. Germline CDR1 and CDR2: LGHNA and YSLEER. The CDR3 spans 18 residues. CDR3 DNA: TGCGCCAGCAGCCAAGATGTAGGACTAGCGGGGGGGCCCTGGACCCAGTACTTC. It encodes CASSQDVGLAGGPWTQYF.